These T cell receptor beta chains were read from a single sample in a study of blood T cell repertoires in COVID-19. Sequencing used immunoSEQ multiplex PCR; TCRdb keeps in-frame clones, though not all of them. The sample records over 350,000 clones, approximately 87% being singletons. Source material: PBMCs or T cells enriched from blood (not recorded which). All receptors derive from a woman aged 50 to 65 who had recovered from COVID-19. Each CDR3 is given with its conserved first and last residue. Each record gives: clone size, V gene, D gene, J gene, CDR3 protein, CDR3 DNA. The D gene is left open where the match is weak. The size field is filled for only some rows; it gives once, few, many or a size class.

NA	TRBV27	NA	TRBJ1-2	CASREGGGFGYTF	TGTGCCAGCAGGGAGGGAGGGGGTTTTGGCTACACCTTC
NA	TRBV16	NA	TRBJ1-2	CASSQWDAGGANGYTF	TGTGCCAGCAGCCAATGGGATGCGGGGGGCGCGAATGGCTACACCTTC
NA	TRBV3-1/TRBV3-2	NA	TRBJ1-1	CASSQSGGSPGAFF	TGTGCCAGCAGCCAATCCGGGGGGAGCCCAGGTGCTTTCTTT
NA	TRBV6-5	NA	TRBJ2-5	CASTRGETQYF	TGTGCCAGCACTAGAGGGGAGACCCAGTACTTC
NA	TRBV6-2/TRBV6-3	TRBD2	TRBJ2-2	CASSWLTSGGAAGELFF	TGTGCCAGCAGTTGGTTGACTAGCGGGGGGGCCGCGGGGGAGCTGTTTTTT
NA	TRBV10-3	TRBD1	TRBJ2-1	CATWDSEVNNEQFF	TGTGCCACCTGGGACAGCGAAGTTAACAATGAGCAGTTCTTC
few	TRBV19	TRBD1	TRBJ2-7	CASSSGTGMLYEQYF	TGTGCCAGTAGTTCCGGGACAGGGATGCTCTACGAGCAGTACTTC
NA	TRBV6-5	TRBD1	TRBJ1-2	CASRGDRGLGGYTF	TGTGCCAGCAGGGGGGACAGGGGGCTAGGCGGCTACACCTTC
NA	TRBV7-6	TRBD1	TRBJ2-1	CASSLGYRGTYNEQFF	TGTGCCAGCAGCTTGGGATACAGGGGAACCTACAATGAGCAGTTCTTC
NA	TRBV9	NA	TRBJ1-3	CASSTQGSGNTIYF	TGTGCCAGCAGCACACAGGGATCTGGAAACACCATATATTTT
NA	TRBV24-1	NA	TRBJ2-1	CATSDLQHREGEFF	TGTGCCACCAGTGATTTGCAGCACAGGGAGGGGGAGTTCTTC
NA	TRBV7-6	TRBD1	TRBJ2-5	CASSLRDRQETQYF	TGTGCCAGCAGCCTCCGGGACAGACAAGAGACCCAGTACTTC
NA	TRBV6-5	TRBD2	TRBJ2-7	CASNSGGTYEQYF	TGTGCCAGCAACAGCGGGGGGACCTACGAGCAGTACTTC
once	TRBV5-1	NA	TRBJ2-1	CASSSGLDEQFF	TGCGCCAGCAGCTCGGGACTCGATGAGCAGTTCTTC
NA	TRBV5-6	NA	TRBJ1-1	CASRGQGHPNTEAFF	TGTGCCAGCCGGGGCCAGGGGCACCCGAACACTGAAGCTTTCTTT
NA	TRBV7-6	TRBD1	TRBJ2-7	CASSSMTGSGEQYF	TGTGCCAGCAGCTCGATGACAGGGTCGGGCGAGCAGTACTTC
NA	TRBV5-1	TRBD1	TRBJ2-5	CASMETGRPETQYF	TGCGCCAGTATGGAGACAGGGCGTCCAGAGACCCAGTACTTC
NA	TRBV6-1	TRBD1	TRBJ2-7	CASSERTGGAYEQYF	TGTGCCAGCAGTGAGAGGACAGGGGGCGCCTACGAGCAGTACTTC
NA	TRBV3-1/TRBV3-2	NA	TRBJ1-1	CAAGPETEAFF	TGTGCCGCGGGGCCGGAAACTGAAGCTTTCTTT
NA	TRBV18	TRBD1	TRBJ2-7	CASSPLNGQGAGEQYF	TGTGCCAGCTCACCCCTGAACGGACAGGGGGCCGGCGAGCAGTACTTC
NA	TRBV12-3/TRBV12-4	NA	TRBJ1-5	CASSPDIRQPQHF	TGTGCCAGCAGTCCCGACATCCGTCAGCCCCAGCATTTT
NA	TRBV7-2	NA	TRBJ1-2	CASSLAPRDYGYTF	TGTGCCAGCAGCTTAGCGCCCAGGGACTATGGCTACACCTTC
NA	TRBV6-2/TRBV6-3	TRBD2	TRBJ2-3	CASSGLAGADTQYF	TGTGCCAGCAGTGGACTAGCGGGGGCAGATACGCAGTATTTT
NA	TRBV29-1	NA	TRBJ1-2	CSGATGARGYGYTF	TGCAGCGGCGCAACCGGGGCGCGGGGCTATGGCTACACCTTC
NA	TRBV7-2	NA	TRBJ2-7	CASSLRRAQGGEQYF	TGTGCCAGCAGCTTAAGGCGCGCTCAGGGGGGTGAGCAGTACTTC
NA	TRBV5-1	NA	TRBJ1-3	CASSSFSSGNTIYF	TGCGCCAGCAGCTCTTTCAGCTCTGGAAACACCATATATTTT
NA	TRBV14	TRBD1	TRBJ2-7	CASSQAGDRGLGEQYF	TGTGCCAGCAGCCAAGCTGGGGACAGGGGGCTTGGCGAGCAGTACTTC
NA	TRBV6-2/TRBV6-3	TRBD1	TRBJ2-7	CASSFGQGPYEQYF	TGTGCCAGCAGTTTTGGACAGGGTCCCTACGAGCAGTACTTC
NA	TRBV27	TRBD1	TRBJ1-2	CASSPKGQNYGYTF	TGTGCCAGCAGTCCGAAGGGACAGAACTATGGCTACACCTTC
NA	TRBV5-5	NA	TRBJ1-2	CASSQDSRYNYGYTF	TGTGCCAGCAGCCAGGACAGCCGATATAACTATGGCTACACCTTC
once	TRBV6-5	NA	TRBJ1-2	CASIRTGGLYGYTF	TGTGCCAGCATTCGAACGGGGGGACTCTATGGCTACACCTTC
few	TRBV5-1	TRBD2	TRBJ2-5	CASSSVAGQETQYF	TGCGCCAGCAGCTCCGTAGCGGGCCAAGAGACCCAGTACTTC
NA	TRBV4-1	TRBD1	TRBJ1-1	CASSQDRDRGFTEAFF	TGCGCCAGCAGCCAAGATCGGGACAGGGGTTTCACTGAAGCTTTCTTT
once	TRBV5-8	TRBD1	TRBJ1-2	CASSLPDRVPLSGYTF	TGTGCCAGCAGCTTGCCGGACAGGGTCCCCTTATCTGGCTACACCTTC
once	TRBV6-2/TRBV6-3	NA	TRBJ2-2	CASSNRVNTGELFF	TGTGCCAGCAGTAACCGGGTGAACACCGGGGAGCTGTTTTTT
NA	TRBV27	NA	TRBJ1-5	CASSLSGAAQPQHF	TGTGCCAGCAGTTTATCGGGGGCGGCTCAGCCCCAGCATTTT
NA	TRBV5-6	NA	TRBJ2-2	CASSFQTAGTGELFF	TGTGCCAGCAGTTTTCAAACGGCGGGCACCGGGGAGCTGTTTTTT
NA	TRBV28	NA	TRBJ1-5	CASSPPPPGYQPQHF	TGTGCCAGCAGTCCTCCCCCCCCAGGGTATCAGCCCCAGCATTTT
once	TRBV6-2/TRBV6-3	TRBD1	TRBJ1-1	CASSYGQAGNTEAFF	TGTGCCAGCAGTTACGGACAGGCGGGAAACACTGAAGCTTTCTTT
NA	TRBV29-1	NA	TRBJ2-3	CSVDPEPHTDTQYF	TGCAGCGTTGACCCGGAGCCCCACACAGATACGCAGTATTTT
NA	TRBV19	NA	TRBJ1-2	CASKVGPRGGYTF	TGTGCCAGTAAGGTCGGCCCCAGGGGCGGCTACACCTTC
NA	TRBV4-3	NA	TRBJ2-7	CASSQDSDSWYEQYF	TGCGCCAGCAGCCAAGATTCAGACAGCTGGTACGAGCAGTACTTC